This T cell receptor beta chain was found in a study of blood T cell repertoires in COVID-19. Background on the study: Nucleic acid was either cDNA or gDNA, and it came from T cells, B-cell-depleted T cells, or PBMCs.

Clones were read by immunoSEQ multiplex PCR, and TCRdb kept only the in-frame ones, dropping some. This repertoire shows 150,000 to 200,000 clones, approximately 83% found once; its top ten account for about 2%. Trimming removed 8 bases from V and 1 base from J, with 21 bases in between. The CDR3 covers 17 residues. CDR1 is MGHRA and CDR2 is YSYEKL in the germline V gene. The sample consisted of peripheral blood. The rearrangement links TRBV4-1 to TRBJ2-1; D possibly corresponds to TRBD2 (7 bases). The TCR was taken from a woman of 80 years or more with acute or convalescent COVID-19. CDR3 residues: CASRKGGAGESYNEQFF. The DNA for the CDR3 is TGCGCCAGCCGCAAGGGGGGGGCAGGAGAATCCTACAATGAGCAGTTCTTC.